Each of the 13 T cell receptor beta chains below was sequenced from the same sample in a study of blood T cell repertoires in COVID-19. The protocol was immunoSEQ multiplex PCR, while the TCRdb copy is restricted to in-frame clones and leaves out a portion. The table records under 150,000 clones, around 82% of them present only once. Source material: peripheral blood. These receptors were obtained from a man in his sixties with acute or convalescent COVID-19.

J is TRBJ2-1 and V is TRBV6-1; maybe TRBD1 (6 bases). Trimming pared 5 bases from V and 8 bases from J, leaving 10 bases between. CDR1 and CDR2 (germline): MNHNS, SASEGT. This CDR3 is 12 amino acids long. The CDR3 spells CASSPGEDEQFF. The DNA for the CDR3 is TGTGCCAGCAGTCCAGGGGAAGATGAGCAGTTCTTC.

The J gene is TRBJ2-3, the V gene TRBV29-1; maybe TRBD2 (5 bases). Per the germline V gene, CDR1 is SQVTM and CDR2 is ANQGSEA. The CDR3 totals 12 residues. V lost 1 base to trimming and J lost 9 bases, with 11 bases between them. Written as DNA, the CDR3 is TGCAGCGTTGAAGGGCCGGGAAAAACGCAGTATTTT. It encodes CSVEGPGKTQYF.

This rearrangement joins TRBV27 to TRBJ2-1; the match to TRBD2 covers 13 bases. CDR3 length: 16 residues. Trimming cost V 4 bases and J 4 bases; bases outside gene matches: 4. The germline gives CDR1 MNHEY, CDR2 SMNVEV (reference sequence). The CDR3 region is CASSSGTSGTYNEQFF. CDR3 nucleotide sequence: TGTGCCAGCAGTTCGGGGACTAGCGGGACTTACAATGAGCAGTTCTTC.

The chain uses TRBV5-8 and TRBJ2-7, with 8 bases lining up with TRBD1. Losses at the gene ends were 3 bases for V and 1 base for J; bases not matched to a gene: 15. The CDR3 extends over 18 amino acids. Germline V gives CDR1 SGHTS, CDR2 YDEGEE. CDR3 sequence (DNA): TGTGCCAGCAGCTCCAGCCGGGACAGGCGTCGCCCGTCCTACGAGCAGTACTTC. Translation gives CASSSSRDRRRPSYEQYF.

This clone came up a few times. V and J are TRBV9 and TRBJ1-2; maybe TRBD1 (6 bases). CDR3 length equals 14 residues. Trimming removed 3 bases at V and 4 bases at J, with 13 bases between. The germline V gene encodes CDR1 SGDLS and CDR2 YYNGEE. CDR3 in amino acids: CASSAEQGPYGYTF. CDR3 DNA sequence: TGTGCCAGCAGCGCCGAACAGGGCCCCTATGGCTACACCTTC. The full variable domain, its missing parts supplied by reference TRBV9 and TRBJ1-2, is DSGVTQTPKHLITATGQRVTLRCSPRSGDLSVYWYQQSLDQGLQFLIQYYNGEERAKGNILERFSAQQFPDLHSELNLSSLELGDSALYFCASSAEQGPYGYTFGSGTRLTVV.

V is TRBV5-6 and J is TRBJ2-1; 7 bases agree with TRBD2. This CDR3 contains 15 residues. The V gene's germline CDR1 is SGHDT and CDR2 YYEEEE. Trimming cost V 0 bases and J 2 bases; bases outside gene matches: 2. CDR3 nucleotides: TGTGCCAGCAGCTTGGGTGGGGGGGCCTACAATGAGCAGTTCTTC. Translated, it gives CASSLGGGAYNEQFF.

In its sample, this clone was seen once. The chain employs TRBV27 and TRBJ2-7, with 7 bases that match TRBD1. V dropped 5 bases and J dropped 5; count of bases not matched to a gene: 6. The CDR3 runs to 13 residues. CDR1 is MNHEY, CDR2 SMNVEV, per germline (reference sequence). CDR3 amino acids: CASSDDRVNEQYF. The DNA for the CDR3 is TGTGCCAGCAGTGACGACAGGGTGAACGAGCAGTACTTC.

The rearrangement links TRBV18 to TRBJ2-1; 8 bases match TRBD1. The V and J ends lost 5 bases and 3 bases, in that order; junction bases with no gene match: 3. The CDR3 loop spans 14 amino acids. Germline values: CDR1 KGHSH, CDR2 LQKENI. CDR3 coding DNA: TGTGCCAGCTCATCGGGACAGGACTACAATGAGCAGTTCTTC. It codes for CASSSGQDYNEQFF.

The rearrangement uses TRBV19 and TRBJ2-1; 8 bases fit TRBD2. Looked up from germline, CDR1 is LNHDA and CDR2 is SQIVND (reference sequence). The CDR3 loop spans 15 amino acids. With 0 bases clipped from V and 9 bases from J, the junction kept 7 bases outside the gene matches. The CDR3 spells CASSIDPYLAGEQFF. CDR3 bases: TGTGCCAGTAGTATAGATCCCTACCTAGCGGGTGAGCAGTTCTTC.

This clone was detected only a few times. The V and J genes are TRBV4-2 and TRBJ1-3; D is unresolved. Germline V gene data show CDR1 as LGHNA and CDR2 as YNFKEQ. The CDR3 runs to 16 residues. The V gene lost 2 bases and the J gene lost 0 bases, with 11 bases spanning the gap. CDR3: CASSQPGSSSGNTIYF. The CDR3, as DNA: TGTGCCAGCAGCCAACCGGGATCTAGCTCTGGAAACACCATATATTTT.

The CDR3 DNA reads TGTGCCAGCAGCCTTCTAGCGGGAGACTACGAGCAGTACTTC. Amino acids: CASSLLAGDYEQYF. The rearrangement uses TRBV3-1 (or the pseudogene TRBV3-2) and TRBJ2-7; TRBD2 matches at 10 bases. V shed 4 bases, J shed 3 bases, and the junction held 3 bases outside the gene matches. The CDR3 totals 14 residues. Looked up from germline, CDR1 is LGHDT and CDR2 is YNNKEL (reference sequence).

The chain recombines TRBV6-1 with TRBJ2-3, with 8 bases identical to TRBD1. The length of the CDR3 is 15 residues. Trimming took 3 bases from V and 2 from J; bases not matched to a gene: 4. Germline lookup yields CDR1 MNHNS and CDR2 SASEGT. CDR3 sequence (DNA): TGTGCCAGCAGTGAGGGACAGGACCCCACAGATACGCAGTATTTT. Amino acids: CASSEGQDPTDTQYF.

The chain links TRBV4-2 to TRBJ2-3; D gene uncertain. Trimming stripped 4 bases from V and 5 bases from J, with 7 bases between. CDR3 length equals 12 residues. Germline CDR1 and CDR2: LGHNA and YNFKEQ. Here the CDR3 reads CASSPPGDTQYF. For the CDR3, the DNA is TGTGCCAGCAGCCCCCCGGGAGATACGCAGTATTTT.